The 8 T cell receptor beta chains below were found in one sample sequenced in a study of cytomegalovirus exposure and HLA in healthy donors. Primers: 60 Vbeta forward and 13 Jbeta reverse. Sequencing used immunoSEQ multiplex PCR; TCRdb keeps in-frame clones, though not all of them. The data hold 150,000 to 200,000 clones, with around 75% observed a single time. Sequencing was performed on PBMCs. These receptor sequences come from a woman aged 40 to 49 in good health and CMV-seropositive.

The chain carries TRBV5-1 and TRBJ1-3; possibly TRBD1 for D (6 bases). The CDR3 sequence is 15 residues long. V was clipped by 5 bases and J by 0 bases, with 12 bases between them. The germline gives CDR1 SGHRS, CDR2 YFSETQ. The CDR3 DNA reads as TGCGCCAGCAGACCCAGACAGGACTCTGGAAACACCATATATTTT. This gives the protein CASRPRQDSGNTIYF. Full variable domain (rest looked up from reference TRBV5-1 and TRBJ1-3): KAGVTQTPRYLIKTRGQQVTLSCSPISGHRSVSWYQQTPGQGLQFLFEYFSETQRNKGNFPGRFSGRQFSNSRSEMNVSTLELGDSALYLCASRPRQDSGNTIYFGEGSWLTVV.

The DNA of the CDR3 is TGTGCCAGCAGTCCTCGTGGTAGCAACGGCGGGGAGCTGTTTTTT. Amino acids: CASSPRGSNGGELFF. V and J are TRBV6-6 and TRBJ2-2; D not resolved. CDR3 length equals 15 residues. Trimming shortened V by 5 bases and J by 7 bases, and 17 bases separated the two germline ends. The germline V gene encodes CDR1 MNHNY and CDR2 SVGAGI (reference sequence).

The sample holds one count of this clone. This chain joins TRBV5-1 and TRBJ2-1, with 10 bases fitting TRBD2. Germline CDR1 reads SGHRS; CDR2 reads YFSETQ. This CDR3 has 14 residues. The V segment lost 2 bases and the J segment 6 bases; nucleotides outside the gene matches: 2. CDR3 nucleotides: TGCGCCAGCAGCTTACCTAGCGGGAGCAATGAGCAGTTCTTC. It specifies CASSLPSGSNEQFF.

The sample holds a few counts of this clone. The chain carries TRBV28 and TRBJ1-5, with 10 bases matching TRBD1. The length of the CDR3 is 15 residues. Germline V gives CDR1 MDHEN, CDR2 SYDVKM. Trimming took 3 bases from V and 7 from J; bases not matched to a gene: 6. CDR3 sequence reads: CASSFRDRGRQPQHF. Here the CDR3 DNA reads TGTGCCAGCAGTTTCAGGGACAGGGGAAGGCAGCCCCAGCATTTT.

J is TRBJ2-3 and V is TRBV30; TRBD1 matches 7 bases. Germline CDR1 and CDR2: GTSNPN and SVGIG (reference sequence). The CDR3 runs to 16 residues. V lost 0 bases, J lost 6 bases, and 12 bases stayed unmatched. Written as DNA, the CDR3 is TGTGCCTGGAGTGTTGCCCAGGGGGTATTTTGGGATACGCAGTATTTT. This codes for CAWSVAQGVFWDTQYF.

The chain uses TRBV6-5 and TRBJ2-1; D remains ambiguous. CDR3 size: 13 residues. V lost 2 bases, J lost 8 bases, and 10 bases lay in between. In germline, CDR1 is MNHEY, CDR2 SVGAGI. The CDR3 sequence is CASSYVRNDEQFF. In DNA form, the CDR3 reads TGTGCCAGCAGTTACGTCAGGAACGATGAGCAGTTCTTC.

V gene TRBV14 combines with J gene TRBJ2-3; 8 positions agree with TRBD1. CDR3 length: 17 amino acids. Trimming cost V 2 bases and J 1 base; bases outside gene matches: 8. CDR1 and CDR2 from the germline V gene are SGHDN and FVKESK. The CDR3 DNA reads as TGTGCCAGCAGCCAACGGACAGGGCTGGTAGGCACAGATACGCAGTATTTT. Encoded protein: CASSQRTGLVGTDTQYF.

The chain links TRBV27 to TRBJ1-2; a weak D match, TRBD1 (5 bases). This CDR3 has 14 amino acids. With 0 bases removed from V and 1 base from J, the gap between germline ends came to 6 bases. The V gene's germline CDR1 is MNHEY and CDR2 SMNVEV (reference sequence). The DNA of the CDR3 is TGTGCCAGCAGTTTATCAGGGGTTAACTATGGCTACACCTTC. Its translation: CASSLSGVNYGYTF.